This TCR beta chain was observed in a study of blood T cell repertoires in COVID-19. Overall study context: COVID-19 samples, acute and convalescent, were from the United States, Italy and Spain. PBMCs, B-cell-depleted T cells, or T cells provided the cDNA or gDNA that made up the material.

Per the original methods: It was from reference gene primer amplification that nucleated cell counts were estimated. The method was immunoSEQ multiplex PCR; TCRdb's version includes in-frame clones alone and lacks a portion of them. For V, J and clone size, that table is used; D and trimming come from the DNA. The table has about 58,000 clones, about 85% seen once. The source is a man in his forties with active COVID-19. Material: peripheral blood.

The CDR3 DNA follows: TGTGCCAGCAGCTTGGTCCGACTACACCCCTACGAGCAGTACTTC. Translation gives CASSLVRLHPYEQYF. J is TRBJ2-7 and V is TRBV5-6; a weak D match, TRBD2 (5 bases). CDR1 and CDR2 from the germline V gene are SGHDT and YYEEEE. V lost 0 bases and J 2 bases, leaving 12 bases between the germline ends. This CDR3 contains 15 residues.